These 11 T cell receptor beta chains came from one sample sequenced in a study of blood T cell repertoires in COVID-19. Sequencing was performed with immunoSEQ multiplex PCR; in TCRdb, only in-frame clones are kept and a portion is missing. The table lists around 290,000 clones, around 90% of them singletons. Sequencing input: PBMCs or T cells enriched from blood (not recorded which). These receptors originate from a woman aged 25 to 45 who had recovered from COVID-19.

Written as DNA, the CDR3 is TGCGCCAGCAGCCTCAGACTAGCGGGAGACTTCGATGAGCAGTTCTTC. Translated: CASSLRLAGDFDEQFF. V gene TRBV4-3 combines with J gene TRBJ2-1, with 12 bases lining up with TRBD2. Germline values: CDR1 LGHNA, CDR2 YSLEER. This CDR3 comprises 16 residues. The ends lost 4 bases at V and 8 bases at J; junction bases unmatched: 9.

This chain links TRBV18 with TRBJ2-7; tentatively, D is TRBD1 (5 bases). With 3 bases removed from V and 6 bases from J, the gap between germline ends came to 15 bases. Germline assignment: CDR1 KGHSH and CDR2 LQKENI. CDR3 length equals 14 residues. The CDR3 spells CASSPQGDISEQYF. CDR3 DNA sequence: TGTGCCAGCTCACCTCAGGGCGATATTAGCGAGCAGTACTTC.

V is TRBV7-9 and J is TRBJ2-5; 7 bases are a match to TRBD2. J gave up 3 bases and V 0 bases, and 1 base lay outside the gene matches. Looked up from germline, CDR1 is SEHNR and CDR2 is FQNEAQ (reference sequence). The CDR3 length is 14 residues. In DNA, the CDR3 is TGTGCCAGCAGCTTAGCGGGAGGGGAAGAGACCCAGTACTTC. Its translation is CASSLAGGEETQYF.

The rearrangement joins TRBV28 to TRBJ2-2; 7 nucleotides align to TRBD2. The V gene end was trimmed by 6 bases and the J gene end by 6 bases; junction bases not matched to a gene: 7. Germline assignment: CDR1 MDHEN and CDR2 SYDVKM. The CDR3 covers 14 residues. CDR3: CASRAAGSPGELFF. The CDR3 bases are TGTGCCAGCAGGGCAGCGGGATCCCCCGGGGAGCTGTTTTTT.

This chain uses TRBV5-1 with TRBJ1-4; maybe TRBD1 (5 bases). V was clipped by 3 bases and J by 5 bases, with 14 bases between them. Germline lookup yields CDR1 SGHRS and CDR2 YFSETQ. This CDR3 spans 15 amino acids. CDR3 sequence reads: CASSSGLANNEKLFF. CDR3 nucleotide sequence: TGCGCCAGCAGCTCGGGACTGGCAAACAATGAAAAACTGTTTTTT.

This chain connects TRBV28 to TRBJ1-5; no firm D call. CDR3 length: 14 residues. The V gene's germline CDR1 is MDHEN and CDR2 SYDVKM. V lost 4 bases to trimming and J lost 3 bases, with 10 bases between them. The chain's CDR3 is CASSYSDYNQPQHF. The CDR3 nucleotides are TGTGCCAGCAGTTACAGCGACTACAATCAGCCCCAGCATTTT.

The V call is TRBV5-1, the J call TRBJ1-2; TRBD1 agrees at 7 bases. This CDR3 region has 15 residues. The germline CDR1 and CDR2 sequences are SGHRS and YFSETQ. V shed 3 bases and J 2 bases; nucleotides not matched to a gene: 7. The CDR3 sequence: CASSSGGRVNYGYTF. CDR3 in DNA: TGCGCCAGCAGCTCAGGGGGGCGGGTGAACTATGGCTACACCTTC.

The J gene is TRBJ1-2, the V gene TRBV4-3; the D gene is possibly TRBD1 (5 bases). Trimming took off 0 bases at V and 7 bases at J, with 18 bases between the two ends. CDR1 is LGHNA and CDR2 is YSLEER in the germline V gene. The CDR3 totals 16 residues. For the CDR3, the DNA is TGCGCCAGCAGCCAAGATCCGCAGGGAGGAGCAGGTGGCTACACCTTC. As protein: CASSQDPQGGAGGYTF.

The rearrangement uses TRBV14 and TRBJ2-1, with 14 bases lining up with TRBD2. The CDR3 runs 16 residues. Germline assignment: CDR1 SGHDN and CDR2 FVKESK. With V trimmed by 3 bases and J by 8 bases, 6 bases remained unmatched. CDR3: CASSHGLAGGTDEQFF. CDR3 bases: TGTGCCAGCAGCCACGGACTAGCGGGAGGCACAGATGAGCAGTTCTTC.

This clone was observed once. The chain carries TRBV9 and TRBJ2-2, with no clear D. This CDR3 region has 13 residues. The germline V and J ends were trimmed by 0 bases and 6 bases, with 6 bases remaining between them. Per germline, CDR1 SGDLS and CDR2 YYNGEE. CDR3 in amino acids: CASSVVGSGELFF. Here the CDR3 DNA reads TGTGCCAGCAGCGTAGTCGGGTCCGGGGAGCTGTTTTTT.

The chain uses TRBV18 and TRBJ2-7, with 8 positions matching TRBD2. Germline lookup yields CDR1 KGHSH and CDR2 LQKENI. Trimming took 3 bases from V and 4 from J; bases not matched to a gene: 11. This CDR3 is built from 16 residues. Here the CDR3 reads CASSPKTSGTGYEQYF. The DNA for the CDR3 is TGTGCCAGCTCACCTAAAACTAGCGGAACGGGATACGAGCAGTACTTC.